One and the same sample provided the 25 T cell receptor beta chains below, sequenced in a study of identical twins. One entry per CDR3 protein, called by TCRdb with MiXCR from the 5' RACE reads. The sample consists of some 1,600,000 distinct CDR3 sequences, about 31% of them appearing once. Sequenced: cord blood. Receptor source: a newborn girl in good health.

This clonotype appeared many times. This chain joins TRBV27 and TRBJ2-7, with D maybe TRBD1 (5 bases). Germline V CDR1 and CDR2: MNHEY, SMNVEV (reference sequence). The CDR3 is made up of 12 amino acids. Trimming removed 4 bases at V and 6 bases at J, with 10 bases between. The CDR3 DNA reads as TGTGCCAGCAGTTCGCAGACAGCCGAGCAGTACTTC. It specifies CASSSQTAEQYF.

This chain joins TRBV20-1 and TRBJ2-1, with a weak D call TRBD2 (5 bases). Germline-derived CDR1 and CDR2 are DFQATT and SNEGSKA (reference sequence). This CDR3 has 12 residues. V was cut by 3 bases and J by 6 bases, with 9 bases left in between. Here the CDR3 DNA reads TGCAGTGCTAGCGGACTGACCAATGAGCAGTTCTTC. This gives the protein CSASGLTNEQFF.

The rearrangement joins TRBV16 to TRBJ1-4, with a tentative D call TRBD1 (6 bases). The CDR3 runs 14 residues. Germline lookup yields CDR1 KGHSY and CDR2 FQNENV. Trimming left V 2 bases short and J 8 bases short, with 12 bases between. The CDR3 region is CASSQMVQGEKLFF. The CDR3 coding sequence is TGTGCCAGCAGCCAAATGGTCCAGGGGGAAAAACTGTTTTTT. Supplemented by reference TRBV16 and TRBJ1-4, the full variable domain reads GEEVAQTPKHLVRGEGQKAKLYCAPIKGHSYVFWYQQVLKNEFKFLISFQNENVFDETGMPKERFSAKCLPNSPCSLEIQATKLEDSAVYFCASSQMVQGEKLFFGSGTQLSVL.

This clonotype has a handful of counts. The gene calls are TRBV6-5 and TRBJ2-4, with 8 nucleotides matching TRBD2. Germline V lookup: CDR1 MNHEY, CDR2 SVGAGI. Losses at the gene ends were 2 bases for V and 2 bases for J; bases not matched to a gene: 14. This CDR3 is 19 amino acids long. This CDR3 reads CASSYIAPSGGPPKNIQYF. The DNA of the CDR3 is TGTGCCAGCAGTTACATTGCTCCCTCGGGAGGGCCGCCCAAAAACATTCAGTACTTC.

Ten or more counts support this clonotype. The chain is built from TRBV2 and TRBJ2-7; D is perhaps TRBD2 (6 bases). The germline V gene encodes CDR1 SNHLY and CDR2 FYNNEI. Trimming cost V 8 bases and J 0 bases, with 14 bases left between them. CDR3 length equals 14 residues. CDR3 loop: CASRSGDVSYEQYF. DNA of the CDR3: TGTGCCAGCCGTAGCGGCGATGTCTCCTACGAGCAGTACTTC.

As concerns this clonotype: Just one base apart from a much larger clone, this may be a read error. V usage is TRBV3-1 and J usage is TRBJ2-5; D gene unclear. From germline, CDR1 is LGHDT and CDR2 YNNKEL (reference sequence). The CDR3 loop spans 13 amino acids. The V end lost 0 bases, the J end lost 11 bases, and 13 bases lay between the germline ends. The DNA of the CDR3 is TGTGCCAGCAGCCAAGAGAGGTTCAATGAGCAGTACTTC. Encoded protein: CASSQERFNEQYF.

This clonotype was recorded a few times. The chain uses TRBV20-1 and TRBJ2-3; 7 nucleotides match TRBD1. CDR1 is DFQATT, CDR2 SNEGSKA, per germline (reference sequence). V was clipped by 4 bases and J by 3 bases; unmatched bases: 7. The CDR3 is made up of 14 amino acids. The CDR3 nucleotides read TGCAGTGCTAATCCGACAGGGATGACAGATACGCAGTATTTT. Its protein product is CSANPTGMTDTQYF.

The chain couples TRBV6-5 to TRBJ1-1; tentatively, D is TRBD1 (6 bases). Per the germline V gene, CDR1 is MNHEY and CDR2 is SVGAGI. The ends were cut back, 6 bases at V and 4 bases at J, with 15 bases in the middle. This CDR3 is built from 14 residues. CDR3 amino acids: CASRGQTGGTEAFF. In DNA form, the CDR3 reads TGTGCCAGCAGGGGTCAGACAGGAGGCACTGAAGCTTTCTTT.

The J gene is TRBJ2-4, the V gene TRBV12-3 or TRBV12-4; a possible D gene is TRBD2 (5 bases). The CDR3 loop spans 13 amino acids. Trimming took off 3 bases at V and 6 bases at J, with 9 bases between the two ends. The CDR3 DNA reads TGTGCCAGCAGTTTCAAGGGAGCAAACATTCAGTACTTC. As protein: CASSFKGANIQYF.

The chain employs TRBV2 and TRBJ2-7; no clear D. Trimming removed 4 bases at V and 7 bases at J, with 5 bases between. CDR1 and CDR2 from the germline V gene are SNHLY and FYNNEI. This CDR3 has 10 residues. DNA of the CDR3: TGTGCCAGCAGTGTGAGGGAGCAGTACTTC. This codes for CASSVREQYF.

The chain employs TRBV6-6 and TRBJ2-5; D not resolved. The CDR3 length is 11 residues. Germline loops: CDR1 MNHNY, CDR2 SVGAGI (reference sequence). V lost 8 bases and J 2 bases, leaving 6 bases between the germline ends. CDR3 sequence (DNA): TGTGCCAGCTGCCGGCAAGAGACCCAGTACTTC. It is translated as CASCRQETQYF.

The chain couples TRBV7-9 to TRBJ2-1; tentatively, D is TRBD2 (6 bases). The V and J ends lost 7 bases and 9 bases respectively, with 16 bases between them. The CDR3 runs to 13 residues. Germline V gene sequence: CDR1 SEHNR, CDR2 FQNEAQ (reference sequence). The CDR3: CASIPWGESEQFF. In DNA form, the CDR3 reads TGTGCCAGCATCCCCTGGGGGGAGAGTGAGCAGTTCTTC.

This chain connects TRBV20-1 to TRBJ1-6, with 8 bases aligning to TRBD1. The CDR3 is 14 amino acids. Per the germline V gene, CDR1 is DFQATT and CDR2 is SNEGSKA (reference sequence). The junction had 6 bases not matched to a gene; V was cut back by 5 bases and J by 6 bases. The CDR3 DNA is TGCAGTGCTGGCCGGGACAGGTTTAATTCACCCCTCCACTTT. Encoded protein: CSAGRDRFNSPLHF.

The chain employs TRBV5-1 and TRBJ2-7; the D call may be TRBD1 or TRBD2 (5 bases each). From germline, CDR1 is SGHRS and CDR2 YFSETQ. CDR3 length: 15 residues. V lost 6 bases and J lost 6, with 22 bases in between. CDR3 sequence: CASNGAGAGLSEQYF. The DNA for the CDR3 is TGCGCCAGCAACGGGGCCGGGGCGGGCTTGAGCGAGCAGTACTTC.

The chain couples TRBV27 to TRBJ2-5, with 7 bases fitting TRBD1. Unmatched junction bases numbered 11, after V lost 2 bases and J lost 5 bases. CDR1 MNHEY and CDR2 SMNVEV come from the germline V gene (reference sequence). There are 16 residues in the CDR3. The CDR3 region has the DNA TGTGCCAGCAGTTTAAATCCCTGGGACAGAGTTGAGACCCAGTACTTC. Its translation is CASSLNPWDRVETQYF.

In this sample, this clonotype turned up a few times. The rearrangement uses TRBV13 and TRBJ2-7; 9 bases fit TRBD1. This CDR3 comprises 17 residues. The germline gives CDR1 PRHDT, CDR2 FYEKMQ (reference sequence). V shed 5 bases, J shed 0 bases, and the junction held 11 bases outside the gene matches. The CDR3 region is CASSPVPLTGGSYEQYF. CDR3 nucleotides: TGTGCCAGCAGCCCCGTTCCTCTGACAGGGGGCTCCTACGAGCAGTACTTC.

The rearrangement links TRBV12-3 or TRBV12-4 to TRBJ2-5; 7 nucleotides line up with TRBD2. Trimming at V came to 1 base and at J to 2 bases, leaving 7 bases not matched to a gene. The CDR3 totals 16 residues. This CDR3 is CASSLGTGGKQETQYF. In DNA form, the CDR3 reads TGTGCCAGCAGTTTAGGAACGGGAGGCAAACAAGAGACCCAGTACTTC.

This clonotype was observed a few times. V usage is TRBV2 and J usage is TRBJ1-6, with 7 bases that match TRBD1. With V trimmed by 4 bases and J by 6 bases, 9 bases remained unmatched. The CDR3 runs to 16 residues. Germline V gene data show CDR1 as SNHLY and CDR2 as FYNNEI. The CDR3 DNA reads as TGTGCCAGCAGTGTGGGAAGGACAGGTCCTAATTCACCCCTCCACTTT. Translating gives CASSVGRTGPNSPLHF.

The J gene is TRBJ1-6, the V gene TRBV2; TRBD1 is a possible D gene (5 bases). Germline V gene data show CDR1 as SNHLY and CDR2 as FYNNEI. V was clipped by 5 bases and J by 11 bases, with 10 bases between them. The CDR3 totals 12 residues. The CDR3 region is CASSFGAAPLHF. In nucleotides, the CDR3 is TGTGCCAGCAGTTTCGGGGCTGCACCCCTCCACTTT.

The chain combines TRBV2 with TRBJ1-2; TRBD1 might be the D (6 bases). The CDR3 spans 12 residues. Germline V lookup: CDR1 SNHLY, CDR2 FYNNEI. CDR3 coding DNA: TGTGGCACCGAGGGGGGGAGTTATGGCTACACCTTC. Its translation is CGTEGGSYGYTF.

There are a few counts of this clonotype. The genes are TRBV29-1 and TRBJ2-3, with D perhaps matching TRBD2 (7 bases). This CDR3 is built from 20 residues. V lost 5 bases, J lost 2 bases, and 32 bases lay in between. Germline assignment: CDR1 SQVTM and CDR2 ANQGSEA. The CDR3 sequence is CSVFDLGGGPLFGNTDTQYF. CDR3 nucleotides: TGCAGCGTTTTCGATCTTGGGGGGGGGCCCCTCTTTGGGAACACAGATACGCAGTATTTT.

A few counts support this clonotype. The rearrangement uses TRBV4-1 and TRBJ2-4; D gene unclear. The CDR3 extends over 13 amino acids. From germline, CDR1 is MGHRA and CDR2 YSYEKL. Between the trimmed V and J ends, which lost 1 base and 8 bases, there was a span of 9 bases. In DNA form, the CDR3 reads TGCGCCAGCAGCCAAGTCCTCATGGACATTCAGTACTTC. Encoded protein: CASSQVLMDIQYF.

This sequence joins TRBV10-2 and TRBJ2-1; D not certain. Per germline, CDR1 WSHSY and CDR2 SAAADI. CDR3 length: 12 residues. The V end was cut by 2 bases, the J end by 12 bases, with 11 bases between. In nucleotides, the CDR3 is TGCGCCAGCAGTGAGATAGTCGGGTTGCAGTTCTTC. It yields the protein CASSEIVGLQFF.

This chain links TRBV12-3 or TRBV12-4 with TRBJ2-3; maybe TRBD2 (5 bases). The CDR3 has 13 residues. Trimming removed 3 bases at V and 4 bases at J, with 8 bases between. CDR3 sequence (DNA): TGTGCCAGCAGTTTCGGGAAAGCAGATACGCAGTATTTT. This sequence encodes CASSFGKADTQYF.

This clonotype was recorded many times. This chain links TRBV28 with TRBJ2-7; possible D gene TRBD1, 5 bases. The CDR3 length is 12 residues. Per germline, CDR1 MDHEN and CDR2 SYDVKM. V lost 6 bases and J lost 1, with 7 bases in between. CDR3 coding DNA: TGTGCCAGCAGGGACATTTCCTACGAGCAGTACTTC. Amino acids: CASRDISYEQYF. The entire variable domain, with the rest obtained from reference TRBV28 and TRBJ2-7, is as follows: DVKVTQSSRYLVKRTGEKVFLECVQDMDHENMFWYRQDPGLGLRLIYFSYDVKMKEKGDIPEGYSVSREKKERFSLILESASTNQTSMYLCASRDISYEQYFGPGTRLTVT.